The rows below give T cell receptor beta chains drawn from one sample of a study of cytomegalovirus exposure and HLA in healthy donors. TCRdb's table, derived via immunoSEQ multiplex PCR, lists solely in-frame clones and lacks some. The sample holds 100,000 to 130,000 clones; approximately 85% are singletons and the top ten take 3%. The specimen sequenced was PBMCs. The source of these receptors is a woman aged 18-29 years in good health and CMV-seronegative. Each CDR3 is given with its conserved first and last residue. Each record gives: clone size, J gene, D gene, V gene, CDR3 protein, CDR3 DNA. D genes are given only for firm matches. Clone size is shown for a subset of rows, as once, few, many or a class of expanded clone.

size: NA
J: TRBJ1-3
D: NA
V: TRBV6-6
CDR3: CASSYLGPGGGNTIYF
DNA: TGTGCCAGCAGTTATTTGGGGCCGGGAGGGGGAAACACCATATATTTT

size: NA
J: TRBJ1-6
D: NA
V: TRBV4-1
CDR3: CASSPGGRSPLHF
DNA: TGCGCCAGCTCGCCGGGGGGGAGATCACCCCTCCACTTT

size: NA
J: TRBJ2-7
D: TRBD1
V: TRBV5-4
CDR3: CASSRQGQGYEQYF
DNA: TGTGCCAGCAGCCGGCAGGGACAGGGTTACGAGCAGTACTTC

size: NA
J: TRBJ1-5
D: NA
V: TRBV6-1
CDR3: CASSVRSGPQHF
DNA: TGTGCCAGCAGTGTTAGGTCGGGGCCCCAGCATTTT

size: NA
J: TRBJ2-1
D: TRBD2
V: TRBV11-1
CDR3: CASRSSPSGRGEQFF
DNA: TGTGCCAGCAGATCCTCCCCTTCAGGGAGGGGTGAGCAGTTCTTC

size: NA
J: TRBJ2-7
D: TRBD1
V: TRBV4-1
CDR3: CASSPGQGEYEQYF
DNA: TGCGCCAGCAGCCCGGGACAGGGAGAATACGAGCAGTACTTC

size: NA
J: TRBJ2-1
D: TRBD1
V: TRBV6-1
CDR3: CASSEGTGGFFNEQFF
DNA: TGTGCCAGCAGTGAGGGGACAGGGGGATTCTTCAATGAGCAGTTCTTC

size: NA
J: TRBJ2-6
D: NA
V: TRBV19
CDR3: CASSINPQGTGANVLTF
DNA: TGTGCCAGTAGTATTAACCCCCAGGGGACTGGGGCCAACGTCCTGACTTTC

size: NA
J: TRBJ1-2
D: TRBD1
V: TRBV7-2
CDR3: CASSYGTGSNYGYTF
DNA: TGTGCCAGCAGCTACGGGACAGGTTCTAACTATGGCTACACCTTC

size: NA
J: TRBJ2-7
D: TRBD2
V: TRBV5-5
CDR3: CASSGAWGGGGRYEQYF
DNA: TGTGCCAGCAGCGGGGCCTGGGGCGGCGGGGGGAGGTACGAGCAGTACTTC

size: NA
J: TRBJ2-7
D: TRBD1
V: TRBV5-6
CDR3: CASSWNRGPGGSRSYEQYF
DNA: TGTGCCAGCAGCTGGAACAGGGGGCCAGGCGGGTCAAGAAGTTACGAGCAGTACTTC

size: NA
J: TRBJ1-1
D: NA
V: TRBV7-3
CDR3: CASSLGRGGNTEAFF
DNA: TGTGCCAGCAGCTTAGGGCGGGGAGGGAACACTGAAGCTTTCTTT

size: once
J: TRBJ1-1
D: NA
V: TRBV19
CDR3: CASQRGTEAFF
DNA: TGTGCCAGTCAGCGAGGGACTGAAGCTTTCTTT

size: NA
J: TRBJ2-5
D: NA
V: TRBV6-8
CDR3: CASHPGVEETQYF
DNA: TGTGCCAGCCATCCAGGTGTGGAAGAGACCCAGTACTTC

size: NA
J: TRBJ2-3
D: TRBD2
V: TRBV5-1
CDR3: CASSPRGAGDTQYF
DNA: TGCGCCAGCAGCCCGCGGGGGGCAGGGGATACGCAGTATTTT

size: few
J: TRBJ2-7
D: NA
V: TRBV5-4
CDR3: CASSLGRGEQYF
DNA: TGTGCCAGCAGCTTGGGCCGGGGCGAGCAGTACTTC

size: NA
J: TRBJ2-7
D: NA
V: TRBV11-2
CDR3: CASSSSRSSYEQYF
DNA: TGTGCCAGCAGCTCTAGCAGGAGCTCCTACGAGCAGTACTTC